This T cell receptor beta chain emerged from a study of T cells after posttransplantation cyclophosphamide (dated by TCRdb to about 2016). Turning to the overall study: Using TRB sequencing, the study followed how the T cell repertoire reconstituted after myeloablative bone marrow transplantation in which posttransplantation cyclophosphamide served as GVHD prophylaxis. Antigen receptor sequencing was done on samples from about 40 PTCy-treated patients and from more than 15 related bone marrow donors of those patients. Blood from all 35 or so PTCy patients with 1-year posttransplant specimens was subjected to TRB sequencing. TRB sequencing was also done on up to 3 additional blood samples from 2 to 5.2 years after transplant in 3 patients, and on pretransplant blood from 4 patients. TRA and TRB clonality were tightly correlated in several samples, so subsequent TCR analyses focused on TRB only. Public TRB sequences were queried against a database of over 3,500 sequences associated with responses to pathogens, tumor antigens, self-antigens and alloantigens. Beyond this particular receptor, the publication reports: The TRB repertoires of T cells infiltrating skin or GI tract showed only limited overlap with the TRB repertoires of T cells in blood. Donor-recipient similarity was low at 1-2 months but rose over the first year, and later blood repertoires were often dominated by donor CD8+ memory clones. Across 40 to 55 patients, TRB clonality was highly associated with recipient CMV seropositivity and CMV reactivation, and PTCy diversity was similar to diversity in CNI/methotrexate controls.

Related bone marrow donors provided peripheral blood samples on the day of marrow donation. Peripheral blood and bone marrow mononuclear cells were isolated by Ficoll-Hypaque density centrifugation and cryopreserved. TRB sequencing was run on genomic DNA with either the immunoSEQ assay at survey resolution or the hsTCRB kit. Under the source paper's analysis protocol: The immunoSEQ software was used for initial read processing, and the LymphoSeq R package was used for repertoire analyses. Clonality was calculated as 1 minus normalized Shannon entropy, and the Gini coefficient was also calculated for each TRB dataset. Phenotypes of unsorted samples were inferred by mapping TRB sequences from sorted subsets of the recipient or donor onto unsorted samples of the same recipient. TCRdb re-hosts the immuneACCESS table, in-frame sequences only. Its copies lack some clones; in the studies checked, an unresolved V gene accounts for under half of them, and the cause for the rest is not known. V, J and clone size are taken as reported in that table, and D and trimming were inferred from the DNA itself. The sample comprises 10,000 to 15,000 clones, and every one was counted more than once. The ten largest clonotypes hold 7.3% of the sample.

Germline trimming: 4 bases from V, 7 bases from J; junction bases outside gene matches: 9. The germline V gene gives CDR1 as SGHAT and CDR2 as FQNNGV. The CDR3 measures 16 amino acids from cysteine to phenylalanine. Just the 48-base CDR3 DNA is kept, in frame starting at base 1. This clone has a count of ten or more. Its specific antigen is unknown. Base qualities were left out, and no much larger clone turns up one base away. The source of this sequence is a woman aged 40 to 50 in good health, CMV-negative, and a related stem cell transplant donor. Specimen: PBMCs. The sequence joins TRBV11-2 to TRBJ2-1, and 11 bases in between align with TRBD2. The bases read TGTGCCAGCAGCTCCGAAATAGCGGGAGGGGGGAATGAGCAGTTCTTC. The resulting protein is CASSSEIAGGGNEQFF.